Below, 26 T cell receptor beta chains from the same sample are listed, as sequenced in a study of response to subunit inactivated influenza vaccine. TCRdb re-called the RT-PCR reads with MiXCR, one entry per CDR3 protein. The sample consists of around 760,000 distinct CDR3 sequences, 11% to 15% of them appearing once. Here the sequenced sample was PBMCs from blood, taken roughly 15 days before vaccination. These receptors originate from a man in his fifties who received an inactivated influenza vaccine.

In its sample, this clonotype was seen a few times. The V and J genes are TRBV4-2 and TRBJ2-5; maybe TRBD2 (6 bases). V was shortened by 0 bases and J by 0 bases, with 11 bases between the two germline ends. Per the germline V gene, CDR1 is LGHNA and CDR2 is YNFKEQ. The CDR3 covers 16 residues. The CDR3 is CASSQDSGGNQETQYF. The DNA of the CDR3 is TGTGCCAGCAGCCAAGATAGCGGCGGGAACCAAGAGACCCAGTACTTC.

This clonotype was seen a few times. DNA for the CDR3: TGTGCCAGCTCACGTAGGACAGGACTCTACAATGAGCAGTTCTTC. Translated: CASSRRTGLYNEQFF. This chain connects TRBV18 to TRBJ2-1; 7 bases align to TRBD1. Germline CDR1 KGHSH, CDR2 LQKENI. V dropped 4 bases and J dropped 3; count of bases not matched to a gene: 6. This CDR3 region has 15 residues.

This rearrangement joins TRBV20-1 to TRBJ2-3; no clear D gene. The CDR3 runs to 11 residues. Deletions cut 4 bases from V and 3 bases from J, with 5 bases between. Germline CDR1 DFQATT, CDR2 SNEGSKA (reference sequence). The CDR3 sequence: CSAIFTDTQYF. In DNA form, the CDR3 reads TGCAGTGCTATTTTTACAGATACGCAGTATTTT.

The chain couples TRBV7-9 to TRBJ2-5; 7 bases line up with TRBD1. Germline CDR1 reads SEHNR; CDR2 reads FQNEAQ (reference sequence). CDR3 length: 16 amino acids. V lost 1 base to trimming and J lost 5 bases; unmatched junction nucleotides: 10. DNA for the CDR3: TGTGCCAGCAGCTTAGAGGGGTACAGGGGTCGGGAGACCCAGTACTTC. Translated: CASSLEGYRGRETQYF. The entire variable domain, with the rest obtained from reference TRBV7-9 and TRBJ2-5, is as follows: DTGVSQNPRHKITKRGQNVTFRCDPISEHNRLYWYRQTLGQGPEFLTYFQNEAQLEKSRLLSDRFSAERPKGSFSTLEIQRTEQGDSAMYLCASSLEGYRGRETQYFGPGTRLLVL.

Only a few counts were recorded for this clonotype. The chain has TRBV5-8 and TRBJ2-3; TRBD2 agrees at 8 bases. The ends lost 5 bases at V and 2 bases at J; junction bases unmatched: 7. CDR1 SGHTS and CDR2 YDEGEE come from the germline V gene. This CDR3 is built from 15 residues. DNA for the CDR3: TGTGCCAGCAGTTTCCTCGGGGGGGCCACAGATACGCAGTATTTT. This translates into CASSFLGGATDTQYF.

Remarks on this clonotype: No DNA is shown, since the ends of the CDR3 on it are uncertain; the CDR3 is the one TCRdb lists. The chain carries TRBV5-1 and TRBJ2-5; TRBD1 is the table's D call, not checked against the DNA. Germline values: CDR1 SGHRS, CDR2 YFSETQ. The length of the CDR3 is 14 amino acids, counting both ends. CDR3 protein: CASSVAGGTKTQHF.

The CDR3 DNA follows: TGCAGTGCTGCTAATTTGGGACTAGCGTTAGGGGAGTTCTTC. Protein product: CSAANLGLALGEFF. This chain links TRBV20-1 with TRBJ2-1, with 10 nucleotides matching TRBD2. J was trimmed by 14 bases and V by 5 bases; bases with no gene match: 15. Germline values: CDR1 DFQATT, CDR2 SNEGSKA (reference sequence). The length of the CDR3 is 14 residues.

This CDR3 reads CASSERSGTDTQYF. CDR3 sequence (DNA): TGTGCCAGCAGTGAGCGGTCCGGCACAGATACGCAGTATTTT. This chain uses TRBV2 with TRBJ2-3; no firm D call. The V end was cut by 3 bases, the J end by 1 base, with 8 bases between. Per germline, CDR1 SNHLY and CDR2 FYNNEI. This CDR3 is 14 amino acids long.

This chain connects TRBV7-2 to TRBJ2-1; 8 bases fit TRBD2. The CDR3 consists of 16 residues. V lost 0 bases and J lost 4; bases outside the gene matches: 5. In germline, CDR1 is SGHTA, CDR2 FQGNSA. The CDR3 sequence: CASSLAETSVYNEQFF. The CDR3 nucleotides read TGTGCCAGCAGCTTAGCGGAGACTAGCGTATACAATGAGCAGTTCTTC.

V usage is TRBV30 and J usage is TRBJ1-5; TRBD1 is a possible D gene (6 bases). The CDR3 has 13 amino acids. Trimming shortened V by 1 base and J by 9 bases, and 13 bases separated the two germline ends. Germline CDR1 reads GTSNPN; CDR2 reads SVGIG (reference sequence). CDR3 in DNA: TGTGCCTGGAGTGGGGACACGGCCGGGCCCCAGCATTTT. Protein product: CAWSGDTAGPQHF.

This clonotype was seen a handful of times. The chain joins TRBV4-1 to TRBJ1-5; D not certain. The CDR3 runs 16 residues. With 0 bases removed from V and 0 bases from J, the gap between germline ends came to 9 bases. Germline V gives CDR1 MGHRA, CDR2 YSYEKL. Written as DNA, the CDR3 is TGCGCCAGCAGCCAAGATATCACGGCTAGCAATCAGCCCCAGCATTTT. Its translation is CASSQDITASNQPQHF.

The chain combines TRBV7-6 with TRBJ2-1; 8 bases are shared with TRBD2. The CDR3 has 16 amino acids. CDR1 SGHVS and CDR2 FNYEAQ come from the germline V gene. V was pared by 3 bases and J by 0 bases, with 4 bases of the junction left unmatched. The DNA of the CDR3 is TGTGCCAGCAGCTTTACCCTAGCGGGCTCCTACAATGAGCAGTTCTTC. Its translation is CASSFTLAGSYNEQFF.

The rearrangement joins TRBV20-1 to TRBJ2-3, with 8 bases lining up with TRBD2. Germline trimming cut 5 bases from V and 3 bases from J; bases unmatched to any gene: 10. There are 15 residues in the CDR3. Germline loops: CDR1 DFQATT, CDR2 SNEGSKA (reference sequence). The CDR3 DNA is TGCAGTGCTCGGGGCCAGCGGGGGAAAACAGATACGCAGTATTTT. It is translated as CSARGQRGKTDTQYF.

V usage is TRBV12-3 or TRBV12-4 and J usage is TRBJ2-5, with D unclear. This CDR3 has 14 residues. Trimming removed 2 bases from V and 1 base from J, with 8 bases in between. CDR3 sequence: CASSLLLGQETQYF. The CDR3, as DNA: TGTGCCAGCAGTTTACTATTGGGCCAAGAGACCCAGTACTTC.

This clonotype came up a few times. This chain uses TRBV29-1 with TRBJ2-1; 9 nucleotides match TRBD2. Germline CDR1 reads SQVTM; CDR2 reads ANQGSEA. Germline trimming cut 2 bases from V and 5 bases from J; bases unmatched to any gene: 7. The CDR3 has 15 amino acids. DNA for the CDR3: TGCAGCGTTGAACTAGCGGGATGGTGGGACAATGAGCAGTTCTTC. Translated, it gives CSVELAGWWDNEQFF.

This clonotype occurred many times. The chain recombines TRBV7-9 with TRBJ2-7; D may match TRBD1 or TRBD2 (5 bases each). CDR1 is SEHNR and CDR2 is FQNEAQ in the germline V gene (reference sequence). V dropped 1 base and J dropped 5 bases, with 15 bases sitting between them. The CDR3 spans 15 residues. The CDR3 is CASSLGGEVVHEQYF. The DNA for the CDR3 is TGTGCCAGCAGCTTAGGAGGGGAAGTGGTCCACGAGCAGTACTTC.

The CDR3 DNA reads as TGTGCCAGCAGCCAAGAACGAGGCGGCGGAGGGGCCGAGACCCAGTACTTC. Translated: CASSQERGGGGAETQYF. V usage is TRBV4-2 and J usage is TRBJ2-5, with D maybe TRBD2 (6 bases). The CDR3 is 17 residues long. Germline V gene lookup returns CDR1 LGHNA and CDR2 YNFKEQ. V shed 0 bases and J shed 5 bases, with 19 bases lying between them.

V usage is TRBV11-2 and J usage is TRBJ2-5; TRBD2 agrees at 12 bases. Per germline, CDR1 SGHAT and CDR2 FQNNGV. The CDR3 extends over 15 amino acids. V lost 6 bases to trimming and J lost 5 bases; unmatched junction nucleotides: 7. This CDR3 is CASSQRLAGVETQYF. The CDR3 DNA reads TGTGCCAGCAGTCAGCGACTAGCGGGAGTTGAGACCCAGTACTTC.

The chain combines TRBV7-2 with TRBJ2-3; D not certain. Looked up from germline, CDR1 is SGHTA and CDR2 is FQGNSA. The CDR3 length is 15 residues. The ends were cut back, 4 bases at V and 1 base at J, with 12 bases in the middle. DNA of the CDR3: TGTGCCAGCAGCTCAGGCCTTTTTGGCACAGATACGCAGTATTTT. This sequence encodes CASSSGLFGTDTQYF.

In this sample, this clonotype turned up a few times. The genes are TRBV7-8 and TRBJ2-1, with 8 bases identical to TRBD1. The CDR3 runs 15 residues. J was trimmed by 0 bases and V by 5 bases; bases with no gene match: 3. Germline CDR1 SGHVS, CDR2 FQNEAQ. CDR3 sequence reads: CASSMTGDSYNEQFF. DNA of the CDR3: TGTGCCAGCAGCATGACAGGGGACTCCTACAATGAGCAGTTCTTC. The whole variable domain, filled in from reference TRBV7-8 and TRBJ2-1, reads GAGVSQSPRYKVAKRGQDVALRCDPISGHVSLFWYQQALGQGPEFLTYFQNEAQLDKSGLPSDRFFAERPEGSVSTLKIQRTQQEDSAVYLCASSMTGDSYNEQFFGPGTRLTVL.

V is TRBV9 and J is TRBJ2-7; 7 bases align to TRBD2. The V segment lost 4 bases and the J segment 3 bases; nucleotides outside the gene matches: 13. This CDR3 spans 16 amino acids. CDR1 and CDR2 (germline): SGDLS, YYNGEE. This CDR3 reads CASSTGTTPPNYEQYF. The DNA for the CDR3 is TGTGCCAGCAGCACCGGGACTACTCCACCTAACTACGAGCAGTACTTC.

The V call is TRBV6-1, the J call TRBJ2-1; 13 bases agree with TRBD2. The V gene's germline CDR1 is MNHNS and CDR2 SASEGT. The junction had 6 bases not matched to a gene; V was cut back by 7 bases and J by 9 bases. The CDR3 has 14 residues. DNA of the CDR3: TGTGCCAGCACACTAGCGGGGGGGACGGGTGAGCAGTTCTTC. Its protein product is CASTLAGGTGEQFF.

The V call is TRBV7-9, the J call TRBJ2-7; 9 nucleotides align to TRBD1. This CDR3 has 16 amino acids. Germline assignment: CDR1 SEHNR and CDR2 FQNEAQ (reference sequence). V shed 10 bases and J 4 bases; nucleotides not matched to a gene: 17. The CDR3 loop reads CATSPQRQGELYEQYF. The CDR3 coding sequence is TGTGCCACTTCCCCCCAACGACAGGGGGAATTGTACGAGCAGTACTTC.

This clonotype occurred a few times. This sequence joins TRBV20-1 and TRBJ2-1; 11 bases match TRBD2. The ends lost 4 bases at V and 0 bases at J; junction bases unmatched: 5. The CDR3 covers 16 residues. CDR1 is DFQATT, CDR2 SNEGSKA, per germline (reference sequence). CDR3 bases: TGCAGTGCTAAGTCTAGCGGGGGGATCTCCTACAATGAGCAGTTCTTC. Translating it yields CSAKSSGGISYNEQFF.

This clonotype was detected only a few times. The V call is TRBV29-1, the J call TRBJ2-1; 8 positions agree with TRBD1. The CDR3 length is 13 residues. Germline V lookup: CDR1 SQVTM, CDR2 ANQGSEA. J lost 11 bases, V lost 2 bases, and 8 bases had no gene match. The CDR3 coding sequence is TGCAGCGTTGAAACCCGGACAGGGTCGAAGCAGTTCTTC. Protein: CSVETRTGSKQFF.

This clonotype was observed a handful of times. V is TRBV28 and J is TRBJ2-7; 7 nucleotides agree with TRBD1. Trimming cost V 6 bases and J 6 bases; bases outside gene matches: 11. The germline V gene encodes CDR1 MDHEN and CDR2 SYDVKM. This CDR3 spans 14 amino acids. The DNA for the CDR3 is TGTGCCAGCAGCCCTCTGACAGGGATGTCCGAGCAGTACTTC. This encodes CASSPLTGMSEQYF.